The sequence of this T cell receptor beta chain was determined in a study of identical twins. Overall study results and limits: Invariant cells of the MAIT and iNKT types might have partly distorted the zero-insertion analyses.

The length of the CDR3 is 14 residues. Per the germline V gene, CDR1 is SGHRS and CDR2 is YFSETQ. The V end lost 4 bases, the J end lost 3 bases, and 14 bases lay between the germline ends. Each CDR3 protein is one row after TCRdb ran MiXCR on the 5' RACE reads. The sample yields hundreds of thousands of distinct CDR3 sequences, less than 10% seen once. This clonotype was detected only a few times. The antigen remains undetermined. The same data also went into a second study, on yellow fever vaccine responses in identical twins.

The origin of this receptor is a woman younger than 30 in good health. Sequencing was performed on PBMCs. The genes are TRBV5-1 and TRBJ2-7; no reliable D call. CDR3 region: CASSSEMHGYEQYF. CDR3 bases: TGCGCCAGCAGCAGCGAAATGCACGGCTACGAGCAGTACTTC.